These 9 T cell receptor beta chains were all obtained from the same sample, sequenced in a study of blood T cell repertoires in COVID-19. Sequencing was performed with immunoSEQ multiplex PCR; in TCRdb, only in-frame clones are kept and a portion is missing. This table holds under 350,000 clones, 80% to 95% found once. Source material: peripheral blood. The receptor source for this set is a woman aged 25-40 years with COVID-19, enrolled during active disease.

The chain employs TRBV2 and TRBJ2-5, with 8 bases aligning to TRBD1. This CDR3 contains 12 residues. Germline V gene data show CDR1 as SNHLY and CDR2 as FYNNEI. V trimming: 11 bases; J trimming: 2 bases; junction bases outside the gene matches: 4. The CDR3 DNA follows: TGTGCCTCCAGGACAGGGCAAGAGACCCAGTACTTC. As protein: CASRTGQETQYF.

The chain links TRBV11-2 to TRBJ2-2; maybe TRBD2 (5 bases). The V gene's germline CDR1 is SGHAT and CDR2 FQNNGV. Between the trimmed V and J ends, which lost 4 bases and 6 bases, there was a span of 9 bases. The CDR3 is made up of 13 amino acids. The CDR3 region is CASSSSRAGELFF. The CDR3 nucleotides are TGTGCCAGCAGCTCCTCGCGGGCCGGGGAGCTGTTTTTT. The variable domain in full, completed from reference TRBV11-2 and TRBJ2-2, reads EAGVAQSPRYKIIEKRQSVAFWCNPISGHATLYWYQQILGQGPKLLIQFQNNGVVDDSQLPKDRFSAERLKGVDSTLKIQPAKLEDSAVYLCASSSSRAGELFFGEGSRLTVL.

The chain uses TRBV5-4 and TRBJ1-5; TRBD1 might be the D (5 bases). Trimming took 2 bases from V and 3 from J, leaving 9 bases between them. Germline V gene sequence: CDR1 SGHNT, CDR2 YYREEE (reference sequence). This CDR3 has 14 amino acids. CDR3 residues: CASSFQGINQPQHF. In nucleotides, the CDR3 is TGTGCCAGCAGCTTCCAGGGAATCAATCAGCCCCAGCATTTT.

The chain couples TRBV11-2 to TRBJ2-2, with a weak D call TRBD2 (5 bases). Trimming shortened V by 5 bases and J by 4 bases, and 20 bases separated the two germline ends. Per the germline V gene, CDR1 is SGHAT and CDR2 is FQNNGV. The CDR3 totals 17 residues. CDR3 sequence (DNA): TGTGCCAGCAGCACATATGACTTAAGGGAGTTCACCGGGGAGCTGTTTTTT. It yields the protein CASSTYDLREFTGELFF. Supplemented by reference TRBV11-2 and TRBJ2-2, the full variable domain reads EAGVAQSPRYKIIEKRQSVAFWCNPISGHATLYWYQQILGQGPKLLIQFQNNGVVDDSQLPKDRFSAERLKGVDSTLKIQPAKLEDSAVYLCASSTYDLREFTGELFFGEGSRLTVL.

The chain recombines TRBV20-1 with TRBJ2-7; 13 positions match TRBD2. This CDR3 is 17 amino acids long. After removal of 3 bases from V and 7 bases from J, the junction contained 15 bases not matched to a gene. Germline CDR1 reads DFQATT; CDR2 reads SNEGSKA (reference sequence). CDR3 coding DNA: TGCAGTGCTAGTCGGACTAGCGGGAGCGGGTTGATGGAAGAGCAGTACTTC. Translated, it gives CSASRTSGSGLMEEQYF.

J is TRBJ1-3 and V is TRBV19; 10 positions match TRBD1. The CDR3 contains 15 residues. J was trimmed by 4 bases and V by 9 bases; bases with no gene match: 9. The germline CDR1 and CDR2 sequences are LNHDA and SQIVND (reference sequence). This chain's CDR3 is CASRDRGNSGNTIYF. In nucleotides, the CDR3 is TGTGCCAGCCGGGACAGGGGCAACTCCGGAAACACCATATATTTT. The full variable domain, with the rest looked up from reference TRBV19 and TRBJ1-3, is DGGITQSPKYLFRKEGQNVTLSCEQNLNHDAMYWYRQDPGQGLRLIYYSQIVNDFQKGDIAEGYSVSREKKESFPLTVTSAQKNPTAFYLCASRDRGNSGNTIYFGEGSWLTVV.

This clone was seen just once. The chain carries TRBV9 and TRBJ2-7, with D possibly matching TRBD2 (5 bases). The CDR3 consists of 14 residues. From germline, CDR1 is SGDLS and CDR2 YYNGEE. Trimming left V 0 bases short and J 2 bases short, with 9 bases between. The CDR3 spells CASSVAASPYEQYF. In DNA, the CDR3 is TGTGCCAGCAGCGTAGCAGCTAGCCCCTACGAGCAGTACTTC.

The chain carries TRBV19 and TRBJ2-5, with 8 nucleotides matching TRBD2. The CDR3 spans 14 residues. Trimming cost V 4 bases and J 3 bases; bases outside gene matches: 4. Germline V gene data show CDR1 as LNHDA and CDR2 as SQIVND (reference sequence). In DNA, the CDR3 is TGTGCCAGTAGTAAGCGGGAGTTGAAAGAGACCCAGTACTTC. This translates into CASSKRELKETQYF.

The V call is TRBV30, the J call TRBJ1-1; D is unresolved. This CDR3 is 12 amino acids long. CDR1 and CDR2 from the germline V gene are GTSNPN and SVGIG (reference sequence). Trimming shortened V by 4 bases and J by 2 bases, and 8 bases separated the two germline ends. CDR3 region: CAWTQTNTEAFF. CDR3 DNA sequence: TGTGCCTGGACCCAGACTAACACTGAAGCTTTCTTT.